This T cell receptor (beta chain) came from a study of cytomegalovirus exposure and HLA in healthy donors. Notes on the study in general: TCR beta chain V- and J-gene trimming was linked, in a later analysis, to a missense variant in DCLRE1C. Per published accounts, TCR beta sequences correctly predicted the HLA-A and HLA-B alleles of most subjects.

This clone appeared once. Its antigen is not known. Germline V CDR1 and CDR2: MDHEN, SYDVKM. The CDR3 covers 15 residues. V was cut by 4 bases and J by 4 bases, with 16 bases left in between. The donors (healthy individuals) were bone marrow donors. The PCR employed 60 Vbeta primers together with 13 Jbeta primers. Repertoires were generated with immunoSEQ multiplex PCR, while TCRdb's copy carries only in-frame clones and drops some. The sample has 150,000 to 200,000 clones, 70% to 80% seen once. The sequenced material came from PBMCs. This sequence was found in a woman aged 25 to 39 in good health and CMV-seropositive. The chain carries TRBV28 and TRBJ1-1; D is possibly TRBD1 (5 bases). CDR3 residues: CASSSPWGGSTEAFF. CDR3 in DNA: TGTGCCAGCAGTTCCCCCTGGGGGGGGAGCACTGAAGCTTTCTTT.